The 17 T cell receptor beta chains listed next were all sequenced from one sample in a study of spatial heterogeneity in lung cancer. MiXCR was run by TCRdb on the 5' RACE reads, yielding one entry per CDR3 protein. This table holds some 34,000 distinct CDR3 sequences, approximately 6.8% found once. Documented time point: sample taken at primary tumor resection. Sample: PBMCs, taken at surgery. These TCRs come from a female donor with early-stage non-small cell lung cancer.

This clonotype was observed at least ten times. CDR3 DNA sequence: TGTGCCAGCAGTTTATACGCAGGGGCAACTAATGAAAAACTGTTTTTT. It specifies CASSLYAGATNEKLFF. This chain uses TRBV28 with TRBJ1-4; a possible D gene is TRBD1 (6 bases). The CDR3 runs 16 residues. Trimming took 1 base from V and 0 from J, leaving 9 bases between them. Germline V lookup: CDR1 MDHEN, CDR2 SYDVKM.

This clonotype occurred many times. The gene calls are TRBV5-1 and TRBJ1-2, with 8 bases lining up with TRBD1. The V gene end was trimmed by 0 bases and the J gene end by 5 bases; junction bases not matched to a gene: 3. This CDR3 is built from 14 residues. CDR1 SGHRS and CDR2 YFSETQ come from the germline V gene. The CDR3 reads CASSLEQGAYGYTF. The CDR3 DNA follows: TGCGCCAGCAGCTTGGAGCAGGGGGCTTATGGCTACACCTTC.

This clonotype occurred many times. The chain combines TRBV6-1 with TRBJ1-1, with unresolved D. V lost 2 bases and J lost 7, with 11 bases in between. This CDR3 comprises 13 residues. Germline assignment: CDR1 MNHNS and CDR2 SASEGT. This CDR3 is CASSEQVPSEAFF. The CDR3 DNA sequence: TGTGCCAGCAGTGAACAGGTTCCCAGTGAAGCTTTCTTT.

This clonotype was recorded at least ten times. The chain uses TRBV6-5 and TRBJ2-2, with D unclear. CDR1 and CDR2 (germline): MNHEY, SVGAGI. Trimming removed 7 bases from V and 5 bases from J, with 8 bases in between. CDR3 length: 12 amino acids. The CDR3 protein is CASTKETGELFF. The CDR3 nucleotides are TGTGCCAGCACCAAGGAGACCGGGGAGCTGTTTTTT.

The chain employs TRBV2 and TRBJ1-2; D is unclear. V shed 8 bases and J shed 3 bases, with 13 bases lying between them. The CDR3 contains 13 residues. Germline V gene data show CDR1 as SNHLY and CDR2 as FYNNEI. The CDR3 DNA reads TGTGCCAGCTTGGCGGCGGGCTACTATGGCTACACCTTC. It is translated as CASLAAGYYGYTF.

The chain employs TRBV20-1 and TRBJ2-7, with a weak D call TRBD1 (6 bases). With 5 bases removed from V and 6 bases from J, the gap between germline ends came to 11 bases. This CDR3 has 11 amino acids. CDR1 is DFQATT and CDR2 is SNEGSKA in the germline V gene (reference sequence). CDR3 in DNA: TGCAGTGCTGCACAGGGAAGCGAGCAGTACTTC. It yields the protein CSAAQGSEQYF.

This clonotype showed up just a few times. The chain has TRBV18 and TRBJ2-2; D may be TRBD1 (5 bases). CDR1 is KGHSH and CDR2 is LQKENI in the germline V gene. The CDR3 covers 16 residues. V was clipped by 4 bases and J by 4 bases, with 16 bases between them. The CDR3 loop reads CASSQDPLRGTGELFF. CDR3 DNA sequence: TGTGCCAGCTCACAAGATCCTCTAAGGGGCACCGGGGAGCTGTTTTTT.

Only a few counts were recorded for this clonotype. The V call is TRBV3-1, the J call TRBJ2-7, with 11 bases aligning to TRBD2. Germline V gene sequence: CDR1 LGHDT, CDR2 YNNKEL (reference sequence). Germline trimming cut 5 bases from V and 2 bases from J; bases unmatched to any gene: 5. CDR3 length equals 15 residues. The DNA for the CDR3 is TGTGCCAGCAGCGCCAGACTAGCGGGGCCCTACGAGCAGTACTTC. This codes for CASSARLAGPYEQYF.

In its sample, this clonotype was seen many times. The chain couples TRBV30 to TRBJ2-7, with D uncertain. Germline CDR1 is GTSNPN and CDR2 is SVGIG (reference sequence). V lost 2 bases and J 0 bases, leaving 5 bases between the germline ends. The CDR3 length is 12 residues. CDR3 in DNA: TGTGCCTGGAGTACATTCTCCTACGAGCAGTACTTC. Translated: CAWSTFSYEQYF. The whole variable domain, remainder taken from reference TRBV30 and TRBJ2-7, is SQTIHQWPATLVQPVGSPLSLECTVEGTSNPNLYWYRQAAGRGLQLLFYSVGIGQISSEVPQNLSASRPQDRQFILSSKKLLLSDSGFYLCAWSTFSYEQYFGPGTRLTVT.

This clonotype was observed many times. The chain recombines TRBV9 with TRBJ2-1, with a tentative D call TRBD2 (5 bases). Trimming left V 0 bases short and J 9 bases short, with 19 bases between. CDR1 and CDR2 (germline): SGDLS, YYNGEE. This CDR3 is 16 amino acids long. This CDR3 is CASSVDGVEVNGEQFF. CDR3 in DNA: TGTGCCAGCAGCGTAGACGGGGTTGAAGTAAATGGTGAGCAGTTCTTC. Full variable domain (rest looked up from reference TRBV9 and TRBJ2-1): DSGVTQTPKHLITATGQRVTLRCSPRSGDLSVYWYQQSLDQGLQFLIQYYNGEERAKGNILERFSAQQFPDLHSELNLSSLELGDSALYFCASSVDGVEVNGEQFFGPGTRLTVL.

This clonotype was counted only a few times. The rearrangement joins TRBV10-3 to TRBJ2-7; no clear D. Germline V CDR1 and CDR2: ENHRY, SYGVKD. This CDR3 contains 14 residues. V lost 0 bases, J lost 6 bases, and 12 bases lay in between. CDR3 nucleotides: TGTGCCATCAGTGAGTCCGGGTATACCGGCGAGCAGTACTTC. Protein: CAISESGYTGEQYF.

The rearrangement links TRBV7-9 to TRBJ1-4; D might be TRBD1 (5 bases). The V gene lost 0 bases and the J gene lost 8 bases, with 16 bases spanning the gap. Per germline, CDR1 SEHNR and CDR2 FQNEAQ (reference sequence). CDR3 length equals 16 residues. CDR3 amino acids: CASSLAPGTPGEKLFF. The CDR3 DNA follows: TGTGCCAGCAGCTTAGCACCCGGGACTCCGGGAGAAAAACTGTTTTTT.

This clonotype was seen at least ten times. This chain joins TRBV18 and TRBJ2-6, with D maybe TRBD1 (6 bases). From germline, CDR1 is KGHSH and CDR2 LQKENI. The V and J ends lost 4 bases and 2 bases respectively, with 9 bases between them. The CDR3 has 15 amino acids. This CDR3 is CASSQGQPGANVLTF. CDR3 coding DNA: TGTGCCAGCTCACAGGGACAACCTGGGGCCAACGTCCTGACTTTC.

CDR3 in DNA: TGCAGCGTTGTCGTGGGGTTGGACACTGAAGCTTTCTTT. Encoded protein: CSVVVGLDTEAFF. The chain recombines TRBV29-1 with TRBJ1-1, with unresolved D. The CDR3 sequence is 13 residues long. The germline V and J ends were trimmed by 4 bases and 3 bases, with 12 bases remaining between them. The germline V gene has CDR1 SQVTM and CDR2 ANQGSEA.

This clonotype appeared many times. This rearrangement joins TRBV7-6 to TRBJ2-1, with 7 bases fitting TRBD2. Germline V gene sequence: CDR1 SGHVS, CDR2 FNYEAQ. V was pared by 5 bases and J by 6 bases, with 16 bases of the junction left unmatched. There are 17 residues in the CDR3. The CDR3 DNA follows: TGTGCCAGCAGCCCCCTTGGGGGGAGCGGGACCATCAATGAGCAGTTCTTC. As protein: CASSPLGGSGTINEQFF.

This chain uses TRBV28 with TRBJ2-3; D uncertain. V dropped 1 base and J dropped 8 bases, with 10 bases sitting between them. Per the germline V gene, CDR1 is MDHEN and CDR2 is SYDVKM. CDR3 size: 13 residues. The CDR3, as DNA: TGTGCCAGCAGTTTATCCCCACTTGGTACGCAGTATTTT. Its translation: CASSLSPLGTQYF.

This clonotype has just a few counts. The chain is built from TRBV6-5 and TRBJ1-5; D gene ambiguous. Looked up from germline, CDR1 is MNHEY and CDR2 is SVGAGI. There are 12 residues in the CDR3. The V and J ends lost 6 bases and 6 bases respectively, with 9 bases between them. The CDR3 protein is CASRTLSQPQHF. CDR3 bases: TGTGCCAGCAGAACCTTGAGTCAGCCCCAGCATTTT.